This T cell receptor (beta chain) was observed in a study of control samples from healthy donors and cancer patients. This clone was seen only once. TCRdb's copy holds only in-frame clones and misses some; the assay was immunoSEQ multiplex PCR. The sample consists of about 120,000 clones, around 91% of them appearing once. Germline trimming cut 7 bases from V and 6 bases from J; bases unmatched to any gene: 11. The CDR3 is 15 amino acids. Per germline, CDR1 MNHEY and CDR2 SVGAGI. This receptor was obtained from a woman between 45 and 60 years old with colorectal cancer. The chain joins TRBV6-5 to TRBJ1-5, with 8 bases aligning to TRBD1. Source material: PBMCs. The CDR3 here is CASNGQGNVVQPQHF. The CDR3 DNA reads as TGTGCCAGCAATGGACAGGGAAATGTAGTTCAGCCCCAGCATTTT.